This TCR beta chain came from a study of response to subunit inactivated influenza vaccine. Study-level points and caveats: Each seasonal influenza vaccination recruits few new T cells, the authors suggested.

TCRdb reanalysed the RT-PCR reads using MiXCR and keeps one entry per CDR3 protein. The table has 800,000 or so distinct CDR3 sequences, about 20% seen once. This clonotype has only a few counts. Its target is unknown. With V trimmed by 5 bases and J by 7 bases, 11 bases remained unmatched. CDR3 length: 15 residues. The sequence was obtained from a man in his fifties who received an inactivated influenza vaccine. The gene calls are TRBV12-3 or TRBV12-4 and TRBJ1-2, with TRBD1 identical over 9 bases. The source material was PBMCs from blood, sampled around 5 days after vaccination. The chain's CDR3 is CASSPNRGRRSGYTF. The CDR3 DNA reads TGTGCCAGCAGTCCTAACAGGGGGCGGAGATCTGGCTACACCTTC.